The 4 T cell receptor beta chains presented below share a single source sample, sequenced in a study of T cells after yellow fever vaccination. Using its own MiXCR run on the 5' RACE reads, TCRdb lists one record per CDR3 protein. The sample shows approximately 300,000 distinct CDR3 sequences, 8.7% of them seen only once. Sequencing used PBMCs, obtained on the day of the first yellow fever vaccination. These receptor sequences come from a man younger than 35 who received the YFV17D yellow fever vaccine.

This clonotype has only a few counts. The rearrangement links TRBV10-3 to TRBJ1-1; 9 bases agree with TRBD1. V lost 3 bases to trimming and J lost 3 bases; unmatched junction nucleotides: 5. Germline CDR1 and CDR2: ENHRY and SYGVKD. The CDR3 covers 15 residues. CDR3: CAISEHRGLDTEAFF. As DNA, the CDR3 is TGTGCCATCAGTGAACACAGGGGGCTTGACACTGAAGCTTTCTTT.

The V gene is TRBV5-6, the J gene TRBJ2-3; TRBD2 might be the D (5 bases). This CDR3 has 16 amino acids. Germline CDR1 SGHDT, CDR2 YYEEEE. The ends were cut back, 2 bases at V and 0 bases at J, with 13 bases in the middle. The CDR3 DNA sequence: TGTGCCAGCAGCTTCCTCGGGGATCGGAGCACAGATACGCAGTATTTT. Residues: CASSFLGDRSTDTQYF.

This clonotype was seen a handful of times. The chain employs TRBV3-1 and TRBJ2-1; TRBD2 might be the D (6 bases). Germline loops: CDR1 LGHDT, CDR2 YNNKEL (reference sequence). Trimming cost V 1 base and J 10 bases, with 11 bases left between them. The CDR3 consists of 13 residues. The CDR3: CASSQGSSGEQFF. CDR3 bases: TGTGCCAGCAGCCAAGGGAGTAGCGGCGAGCAGTTCTTC.

This clonotype appeared a few times. The rearrangement links TRBV6-5 to TRBJ2-1; D gene uncertain. This CDR3 has 14 amino acids. Germline values: CDR1 MNHEY, CDR2 SVGAGI. Trimming removed 2 bases at V and 6 bases at J, with 11 bases between. The CDR3 is CASSYGRGLNEQFF. The CDR3, as DNA: TGTGCCAGCAGTTACGGAAGAGGCCTCAATGAGCAGTTCTTC.